This TCR beta chain was sequenced for a study of cytomegalovirus exposure and HLA in healthy donors. On this clone: Antigen specificity is unknown.

Use of 60 Vbeta and 13 Jbeta primers characterized the PCR. Only in-frame clones appear in the TCRdb table, and some are missing; sequencing was by immunoSEQ multiplex PCR. Of 150,000 or so clones in the sample, 65% to 85% were seen once. The CDR3 has 14 amino acids. V was trimmed by 5 bases and J by 4 bases, leaving 13 bases between them. Germline loops: CDR1 SEHNR, CDR2 FQNEAQ (reference sequence). General study results and limits: Later work found most CMV-associated TCR beta chains apparently HLA-restricted. At a 0.05 false discovery rate, a later analysis found some 18,000 TCR beta sequences to be associated with HLA alleles.

The sample consisted of PBMCs. The receptor was isolated from a woman between 40 and 55 years old in good health and CMV-seropositive. This chain links TRBV7-9 with TRBJ2-3, with D perhaps matching TRBD1 (5 bases). CDR3 sequence: CASSPPDKPDTQYF. CDR3 sequence (DNA): TGTGCCAGCAGCCCCCCGGACAAACCAGATACGCAGTATTTT.